This T cell receptor beta chain is drawn from a study of naive and memory T cell subsets. Regarding the study as a whole: Each distinct alpha or beta sequence counts as one clonotype. Especially in CD8 cells, naive repertoires contained a few larger clonotypes, possibly CD45RA-re-expressing memory cells.

Germline CDR1 and CDR2: SQVTM and ANQGSEA. The CDR3 is 11 residues long. The ends were cut back, 7 bases at V and 2 bases at J, with 8 bases in the middle. An equimolar mix of two oligonucleotides served as the beta constant-region primer for TRBC1 and TRBC2. Four rounds of PCR amplified the ligated cDNA using nested alpha and beta constant-region primers plus SP2. The cDNA 3' end received a ligated single-stranded oligonucleotide carrying the SP2 primer and a 12-nucleotide UMI. In TCRdb, the UMI-ligation and nested PCR reads were re-called with MiXCR into one record per CDR3 protein. The data hold approximately 90,000 distinct CDR3 sequences, with 10% to 12% observed a single time. This clonotype has more than one count but fewer than ten. As yet, its antigen is unknown.

The sequencing input was naive CD4+ T cells from blood. This chain links TRBV29-1 with TRBJ2-5; tentative D call: TRBD1 (5 bases). The receptor was derived from a human donor in good health. CDR3 DNA sequence: TGCAGCGGGGGCGGACAAGAGACCCAGTACTTC. Protein product: CSGGGQETQYF.